The TCR beta chain described here comes from a study of T cell responses to AZD1222 COVID-19 vaccine. Study summary: Recipients boosted at about 4 weeks or about 12 weeks are pooled. General observations from the study: The study sampled repertoires only after the peak T cell response. Unmutated variant regions reportedly attract nearly half of all spike-specific TCRs. The donor cohort was predominantly white British with a female majority, and clonal diversity may have been underestimated.

Trimming took 1 base from V and 1 from J, leaving 20 bases between them. Germline V lookup: CDR1 LNHNV, CDR2 YYDKDF (reference sequence). The length of the CDR3 is 19 residues. In regard to this clone: Its antigen remains unknown.

TCRdb keeps only in-frame clones here, not all; method: immunoSEQ multiplex PCR. Of some 140,000 clones listed, approximately 91% were seen once; the top ten hold 1.5% to 2%. This sample comprised peripheral blood, obtained on day 0 of AZD1222 vaccination. The sequence derives from an adult in good health. This chain connects TRBV15 to TRBJ2-1; TRBD1 or TRBD2 may be the D gene (6 bases each). This CDR3 is CATSRGAAGLGGSYNEQFF. The CDR3 DNA sequence: TGTGCCACCAGCAGAGGGGCTGCGGGGTTAGGGGGGTCCTACAATGAGCAGTTCTTC.